This TCR beta chain was sequenced in a study of T cells in Graves' hyperthyroidism and ophthalmopathy. Amplification targeted TCR beta CDR3 regions from RNA transcripts. The primer set for the first-round RT-PCR of the TCR CDR3 was HTBI. TCRdb redid the calling of the multiplex PCR reads with MiXCR, one entry per CDR3 protein. The sample carries hundreds of thousands of distinct CDR3 sequences, 40% to 55% recorded once. The CDR3 totals 15 residues. Trimming took 5 bases from V and 1 from J, leaving 14 bases between them. Findings of the study overall: The model forecast ophthalmopathy, anticipating it by a median approximately 7 months before onset.

There are a few counts of this clonotype. The antigen is not known. This rearrangement joins TRBV12-3 or TRBV12-4 to TRBJ1-1; D not certain. Source material: peripheral blood or thyroid tissue (not recorded which). The source of this sequence is an adult man with Graves' disease, either hyperthyroidism or ophthalmopathy (not recorded which). Written as DNA, the CDR3 is TGTGCCAGCAGTCCCATCGGAGGGTCGAACACTGAAGCTTTCTTT. Its protein product is CASSPIGGSNTEAFF.